Presented here are 15 T cell receptor beta chains from one specimen sequenced in a study of molecular identifiers for immune sequencing clone quantification listed by TCRdb under 2018. Receptor amplification or capture employed PCR. The run used a NextSeq 500. TCRdb reprocessed the public reads (quality trimming at Q25 with fastp, clone calling with MiXCR) and kept in-frame beta chains. CDR3 protein duplicates are merged, each entry listing the most common genes and DNA. In this sample the table shows some 590,000 distinct CDR3 sequences, roughly 25% of which occur a single time. About 0.78% of the sample is taken by the ten largest. The sequenced sample consisted of naive CD8+ T cells from blood, with Jurkat cell RNA spiked in. Reading the label with the study, this specimen's cell subset or site is: FACS-sorted CD8+CD4-CCR7+CD45RA+ naive T cells. These TCRs come from a human donor in good health. Some libraries in this study had Jurkat cell RNA spiked in.

The chain joins TRBV19 to TRBJ2-7; 8 bases line up with TRBD1. With 5 bases clipped from V and 0 bases from J, the junction kept 6 bases outside the gene matches. The CDR3 is made up of 15 amino acids. Germline V gene lookup returns CDR1 LNHDA and CDR2 SQIVND (reference sequence). CDR3 sequence: CASSAGTGDSYEQYF. The CDR3 bases are TGTGCCAGTAGTGCCGGGACAGGTGACTCCTACGAGCAGTACTTC.

A note on this clonotype: The junction departs from germline at one end; a sequencing error may be responsible. The gene calls are TRBV12-3 or TRBV12-4 and TRBJ1-1, with a weak D call TRBD1 (6 bases). The CDR3 runs to 14 residues. The CDR3 sequence is CASGSAGAGTEAFF. In DNA, the CDR3 is TGTGCCAGCGGTTCGGCGGGGGCTGGAACTGAGGCTTTCTTT.

On this clonotype itself: This may come from a read error, since a much larger clone is one base off. The chain joins TRBV7-2 to TRBJ2-1; 12 bases map to TRBD2. The germline CDR1 and CDR2 sequences are SGHTA and FQGNSA. V lost 2 bases to trimming and J lost 8 bases; unmatched junction nucleotides: 7. This CDR3 region has 16 residues. The CDR3 bases are TGTGCCAGCAGCTTACCCCTAGCGGGGGGGCTGGATGAGCAGTTCTTC. It yields the protein CASSLPLAGGLDEQFF. Together with reference TRBV7-2 and TRBJ2-1, the CDR3 gives the full variable domain: GAGVSQSPSNKVTEKGKDVELRCDPISGHTALYWYRQSLGQGLEFLIYFQGNSAPDKSGLPSDRFSAERTGGSVSTLTIQRTQQEDSAVYLCASSLPLAGGLDEQFFGPGTRLTVL.

This clonotype appeared a single time. The V call is TRBV30, the J call TRBJ2-1; D ambiguous. CDR3 length: 11 amino acids. Trimming left V 1 base short and J 7 bases short, with 5 bases between. Germline-derived CDR1 and CDR2 are GTSNPN and SVGIG (reference sequence). CDR3 residues: CAWSDCNEQFF. DNA for the CDR3: TGTGCCTGGAGTGACTGTAATGAGCAGTTCTTC.

This chain links TRBV27 with TRBJ2-7; 11 bases are a match to TRBD1. CDR1 is MNHEY, CDR2 SMNVEV, per germline (reference sequence). The CDR3 loop spans 13 amino acids. The V gene end was trimmed by 3 bases and the J gene end by 6 bases; junction bases not matched to a gene: 1. The CDR3 loop is CASSLDRGREQYF. In DNA, the CDR3 is TGTGCCAGCAGTTTGGACAGGGGGCGCGAGCAGTACTTC.

This clonotype appeared many times. The genes are TRBV6-2 or TRBV6-3 and TRBJ1-5; possibly TRBD1 for D (5 bases). The germline V gene has CDR1 MNHEY and CDR2 SVGEGT. The CDR3 totals 15 residues. Trimming took off 5 bases at V and 2 bases at J, with 13 bases between the two ends. CDR3 DNA sequence: TGTGCCAGCAGTCCCCTCGGGGCTGGCAATCAGCCCCAGCATTTT. It codes for CASSPLGAGNQPQHF.

This clonotype has at least ten counts. The chain is built from TRBV19 and TRBJ2-7; D not resolved. CDR3 size: 14 residues. V was trimmed by 2 bases and J by 2 bases, leaving 10 bases between them. CDR1 and CDR2 from the germline V gene are LNHDA and SQIVND (reference sequence). CDR3: CASSIYQETYEQYF. The CDR3 DNA sequence: TGTGCCAGTAGTATATACCAGGAAACCTACGAGCAGTACTTC. Looking up the rest from reference TRBV19 and TRBJ2-7 gives the full variable domain: DGGITQSPKYLFRKEGQNVTLSCEQNLNHDAMYWYRQDPGQGLRLIYYSQIVNDFQKGDIAEGYSVSREKKESFPLTVTSAQKNPTAFYLCASSIYQETYEQYFGPGTRLTVT.

The genes are TRBV9 and TRBJ2-7, with TRBD1 matching over 8 bases. Germline V gene data show CDR1 as SGDLS and CDR2 as YYNGEE. This CDR3 comprises 15 residues. J gave up 3 bases and V 0 bases, and 5 bases lay outside the gene matches. The CDR3 loop is CASSVGTGGYYEQYF. DNA of the CDR3: TGTGCCAGCAGCGTAGGAACAGGGGGATACTACGAGCAGTACTTC.

This clonotype was seen once. The CDR3 loop is CARRSPAGQSEKSPLHF. The CDR3 DNA reads as TGTGCAAGACGCTCTCCTGCGGGACAGAGCGAGAAGTCACCCCTCCACTTT. The chain recombines TRBV12-2 with TRBJ1-6; TRBD1, the D gene given by the table, was not confirmed from the DNA. TRBV12-2 has pseudogene status. CDR3 length: 17 residues.

About this clonotype itself: This could be a read error, since a much larger clone is one nucleotide away. This CDR3 fails to terminate in the conserved phenylalanine or tryptophan, so it likely reflects a read error. V usage is TRBV27 and J usage is TRBJ1-5; D perhaps matches TRBD1 (6 bases). Trimming removed 9 bases at V and 0 bases at J, with 9 bases between. The CDR3 is 13 residues long. Germline-derived CDR1 and CDR2 are MNHEY and SMNVEV (reference sequence). The CDR3 reads CASSGVSNQPQHL. The CDR3 DNA is TGTGCCAGTTCAGGGGTTAGCAATCAGCCCCAGCATCTT.

This clonotype showed up just a few times. The V call is TRBV2, the J call TRBJ2-2; unclear D gene. The germline V and J ends were trimmed by 3 bases and 2 bases, with 4 bases remaining between them. The CDR3 is 13 residues long. Germline V gene sequence: CDR1 SNHLY, CDR2 FYNNEI. The CDR3 here is CASSDFNTGELFF. The CDR3 nucleotides read TGTGCCAGCAGTGATTTTAACACCGGGGAGCTGTTTTTT.

This clonotype was observed many times. The genes are TRBV29-1 and TRBJ2-2; D is unresolved. There are 12 residues in the CDR3. V shed 7 bases and J shed 1 base, with 7 bases lying between them. The germline V gene encodes CDR1 SQVTM and CDR2 ANQGSEA. CDR3 protein: CSAPWNTGELFF. The DNA of the CDR3 is TGCAGCGCGCCTTGGAACACCGGGGAGCTGTTTTTT.

For this clonotype: At one boundary the junction diverges from the germline segment, which might be a read error. This sequence joins TRBV25-1 and TRBJ2-3; D remains unclear. Germline CDR1 MGHDK, CDR2 SYGVNS. The CDR3 spans 14 residues. The DNA for the CDR3 is TGTGGCAGCAGTGAATGGCCAGGCACAGATACGCAGTATTTT. It yields the protein CGSSEWPGTDTQYF.

The chain links TRBV19 to TRBJ1-1, with D tentatively TRBD1 (5 bases). The germline V gene has CDR1 LNHDA and CDR2 SQIVND (reference sequence). CDR3 length equals 11 residues. In DNA, the CDR3 is TGTGTCACATGGGGGGACACTGAAGCTTTCTTT. Encoded protein: CVTWGDTEAFF. The full variable domain, its missing parts supplied by reference TRBV19 and TRBJ1-1, is DGGITQSPKYLFRKEGQNVTLSCEQNLNHDAMYWYRQDPGQGLRLIYYSQIVNDFQKGDIAEGYSVSREKKESFPLTVTSAQKNPTAFYLCVTWGDTEAFFGQGTRLTVV.

This clonotype was detected a few times. The CDR3 spells CASSSDRYEQYF. CDR3 coding DNA: TGTGCCAGCAGCTCGGACAGATACGAGCAGTACTTC. The V call is TRBV7-9, the J call TRBJ2-7, with a possible D match to TRBD1 (6 bases). CDR3 length: 12 residues. Germline V gene data show CDR1 as SEHNR and CDR2 as FQNEAQ (reference sequence). V gave up 4 bases and J gave up 4 bases, with 8 bases separating them.